The 20 T cell receptor beta chains in this list originate from one sample, sequenced in a study of OX40 agonist ivuxolimab in advanced cancers. The repertoire was sequenced with immunoSEQ multiplex PCR; TCRdb's copy has only in-frame clones and lacks some. The table shows tens of thousands of clones, with 83% occurring only once. The sequences come from CD4+ or CD8+ T cells sorted from blood, collected in a trial of the OX40 agonist ivuxolimab. These receptor sequences come from an adult with an advanced solid tumor such as melanoma, head and neck, liver or kidney cancer.

The chain employs TRBV10-3 and TRBJ2-3; D remains ambiguous. Germline V lookup: CDR1 ENHRY, CDR2 SYGVKD. V was cut by 6 bases and J by 6 bases, with 13 bases left in between. The CDR3 length is 13 residues. The CDR3 bases are TGTGCCATCAGCTCGGCACCACGGGATACGCAGTATTTT. Encoded protein: CAISSAPRDTQYF.

Of note for this clone: Distinct nucleotide sequences in the sample also encode this CDR3. V and J are TRBV6-5 and TRBJ2-7; D may correspond to TRBD1 or TRBD2 (5 bases each). CDR1 and CDR2 (germline): MNHEY, SVGAGI. CDR3 size: 12 residues. Trimming stripped 6 bases from V and 3 bases from J, with 9 bases between. In DNA, the CDR3 is TGTGCCAGCAGGGGAGACAGCTACGAGCAGTACTTC. As protein: CASRGDSYEQYF.

This clone was seen once. V is TRBV7-9 and J is TRBJ2-2; D may be TRBD2 (5 bases). Per germline, CDR1 SEHNR and CDR2 FQNEAQ (reference sequence). V was pared by 0 bases and J by 0 bases, with 17 bases between. CDR3 length equals 19 residues. CDR3 sequence reads: CASSLAAGWRTANTGELFF. The CDR3 DNA reads TGTGCCAGCAGCTTAGCGGCCGGGTGGAGGACCGCGAACACCGGGGAGCTGTTTTTT.

The chain has TRBV10-3 and TRBJ2-5; 8 bases line up with TRBD1. The J segment lost 1 base and the V segment lost 6 bases, leaving 4 bases of the junction unmatched. The V gene's germline CDR1 is ENHRY and CDR2 SYGVKD. The CDR3 has 14 amino acids. The CDR3 DNA sequence: TGTGCCATCAGCCAAACAGGGGGCCAAGAGACCCAGTACTTC. Its protein is CAISQTGGQETQYF.

This clone was detected a few times. V and J are TRBV7-9 and TRBJ2-2; maybe TRBD1 (5 bases). The CDR3 consists of 15 residues. V shed 4 bases and J shed 6 bases, with 15 bases lying between them. Germline V gene sequence: CDR1 SEHNR, CDR2 FQNEAQ (reference sequence). The CDR3, as DNA: TGTGCCAGCAGCTCGTGGGGCAGCTCTGCCGGGGAGCTGTTTTTT. This gives the protein CASSSWGSSAGELFF.

The J gene is TRBJ2-1, the V gene TRBV5-6; 10 bases map to TRBD2. Trimming removed 0 bases from V and 7 bases from J; junction bases left unmatched: 4. Looked up from germline, CDR1 is SGHDT and CDR2 is YYEEEE. The CDR3 has 15 residues. CDR3 sequence (DNA): TGTGCCAGCAGCTTGGGACTAGCGGGTCGGAATGAGCAGTTCTTC. Protein: CASSLGLAGRNEQFF.

This clone was detected only once. This specimen includes other DNA sequences encoding the same CDR3. The gene calls are TRBV7-6 and TRBJ2-2, with D perhaps TRBD1 (6 bases). Trimming removed 1 base from V and 8 bases from J, with 14 bases in between. CDR1 and CDR2 (germline): SGHVS, FNYEAQ. This CDR3 region has 15 residues. DNA of the CDR3: TGTGCCAGCAGCTTAGAACAGGGTTGGAGGGGGGAGCTGTTTTTT. The encoded protein is CASSLEQGWRGELFF.

This sequence joins TRBV5-1 and TRBJ2-3; D gene uncertain. This CDR3 comprises 13 residues. V lost 1 base and J lost 4, with 7 bases in between. Germline CDR1 and CDR2: SGHRS and YFSETQ. The CDR3, as DNA: TGCGCCAGCAGCTTGTACATCGCAGATACGCAGTATTTT. Residues: CASSLYIADTQYF.

The chain carries TRBV6-1 and TRBJ1-1, with TRBD1 as a possible D gene (6 bases). Between the trimmed V and J ends, which lost 6 bases and 0 bases, there was a span of 11 bases. CDR1 and CDR2 from the germline V gene are MNHNS and SASEGT. The CDR3 is 14 amino acids. The CDR3 nucleotides read TGTGCCAGCAGGCAGGGGTGGTTGAACACTGAAGCTTTCTTT. It specifies CASRQGWLNTEAFF.

This rearrangement joins TRBV6-6 to TRBJ2-1, with D possibly being TRBD2 (6 bases). Deletions cut 5 bases from V and 3 bases from J, with 14 bases between. CDR1 is MNHNY, CDR2 SVGAGI, per germline (reference sequence). This CDR3 spans 15 amino acids. CDR3 loop: CASSRRDGSYNEQFF. Written as DNA, the CDR3 is TGTGCCAGCAGTCGCCGGGACGGGAGCTACAATGAGCAGTTCTTC.

The chain carries TRBV10-3 and TRBJ2-7, with no clear D. V was pared by 6 bases and J by 3 bases, with 9 bases between. Germline V CDR1 and CDR2: ENHRY, SYGVKD. The CDR3 spans 12 residues. The CDR3 DNA sequence: TGTGCCATCAGCCCGGGCCTCTACGAGCAGTACTTC. Protein sequence: CAISPGLYEQYF.

The rearrangement links TRBV6-5 to TRBJ2-7, with 9 bases matching TRBD2. Germline-derived CDR1 and CDR2 are MNHEY and SVGAGI. The CDR3 sequence is 15 residues long. V shed 6 bases, J shed 5 bases, and the junction held 11 bases outside the gene matches. CDR3 protein: CASRKGSGRLDEQYF. The CDR3 region has the DNA TGTGCCAGCAGGAAAGGAAGCGGGAGGCTTGACGAGCAGTACTTC.

V gene TRBV29-1 combines with J gene TRBJ1-1; D is unresolved. Looked up from germline, CDR1 is SQVTM and CDR2 is ANQGSEA. V lost 4 bases, J lost 4 bases, and 10 bases lay in between. The CDR3 is 12 residues long. Here the CDR3 DNA reads TGCAGCGTTGGGCAGGCAGGCACTGAAGCTTTCTTT. Translated, it gives CSVGQAGTEAFF.

The rearrangement joins TRBV28 to TRBJ2-7; D could derive from TRBD1 or TRBD2 (5 bases each). The J call is uncertain, as TRBJ2-1 better fits the DNA end. Germline lookup yields CDR1 MDHEN and CDR2 SYDVKM. CDR3 size: 16 residues. This CDR3 is CASSLIEGSRYNEQFF. In DNA form, the CDR3 reads TGTGCCAGCAGTTTAATTGAGGGGAGTCGGTACAATGAGCAGTTCTTC.

The chain uses TRBV28 and TRBJ2-2; D not certain. CDR3 length: 14 residues. CDR1 MDHEN and CDR2 SYDVKM come from the germline V gene. V shed 6 bases and J shed 5 bases, with 13 bases lying between them. CDR3 residues: CASRPSGQTGELFF. The CDR3 DNA reads as TGTGCCAGCAGACCCTCGGGTCAGACCGGGGAGCTGTTTTTT. Looking up the rest from reference TRBV28 and TRBJ2-2 gives the full variable domain: DVKVTQSSRYLVKRTGEKVFLECVQDMDHENMFWYRQDPGLGLRLIYFSYDVKMKEKGDIPEGYSVSREKKERFSLILESASTNQTSMYLCASRPSGQTGELFFGEGSRLTVL.

The V gene is TRBV5-1, the J gene TRBJ2-1; D is perhaps TRBD2 (7 bases). Germline loops: CDR1 SGHRS, CDR2 YFSETQ. The CDR3 consists of 17 residues. V lost 0 bases and J 9 bases, leaving 22 bases between the germline ends. This chain's CDR3 is CASSLAAGAKGATEQFF. For the CDR3, the DNA is TGCGCCAGCAGCTTGGCTGCGGGGGCGAAAGGGGCCACTGAGCAGTTCTTC.

The V gene is TRBV11-2, the J gene TRBJ2-3, with 7 bases aligning to TRBD2. The V and J ends lost 4 bases and 8 bases, in that order; junction bases with no gene match: 3. Germline V gene data show CDR1 as SGHAT and CDR2 as FQNNGV. The CDR3 spans 12 residues. The CDR3 region has the DNA TGTGCCAGCAGCTCGACGGGGGGTACGCAGTATTTT. This gives the protein CASSSTGGTQYF. The whole variable domain, remainder taken from reference TRBV11-2 and TRBJ2-3, is EAGVAQSPRYKIIEKRQSVAFWCNPISGHATLYWYQQILGQGPKLLIQFQNNGVVDDSQLPKDRFSAERLKGVDSTLKIQPAKLEDSAVYLCASSSTGGTQYFGPGTRLTVL.

This clone is a singleton in its sample. The CDR3 here is CASSKTSGSLWTQYF. The CDR3 DNA is TGTGCCAGCAGCAAAACTAGCGGGAGCCTCTGGACCCAGTACTTC. V usage is TRBV28 and J usage is TRBJ2-5; 11 nucleotides match TRBD2. The germline V gene encodes CDR1 MDHEN and CDR2 SYDVKM. After removal of 6 bases from V and 7 bases from J, the junction contained 10 bases not matched to a gene. This CDR3 has 15 amino acids.

The genes are TRBV6-5 and TRBJ2-7; D is uncertain. Germline values: CDR1 MNHEY, CDR2 SVGAGI. There are 13 residues in the CDR3. V was pared by 5 bases and J by 6 bases, with 14 bases between. CDR3: CASSEVGRSEQYF. CDR3 bases: TGTGCCAGCAGTGAAGTCGGGCGGTCCGAGCAGTACTTC.

The rearrangement links TRBV29-1 to TRBJ1-6; TRBD1 agrees at 7 bases. Looked up from germline, CDR1 is SQVTM and CDR2 is ANQGSEA. This CDR3 is 13 amino acids long. V lost 6 bases and J lost 8; bases outside the gene matches: 7. CDR3 sequence reads: CSVKQGRDSPLHF. As DNA, the CDR3 is TGCAGCGTGAAACAGGGGAGGGATTCACCCCTCCACTTT.